The 10 T cell receptor beta chains listed next were all sequenced from one sample in a study of blood T cell repertoires in COVID-19 (dated by TCRdb to 2020 to 2022). Library preparation employed the immunoSEQ multiplex PCR assay. Imported from immuneACCESS, the table was reduced by TCRdb to in-frame sequences with V and J called. These copies leave out some clones; in studies compared against another copy, an unresolved V gene accounts for under half, and the cause of the remainder is not known. The sample data list some 250,000 clones, and approximately 88% of these were observed just once. The top ten clonotypes cover roughly 0.8% of the sample. Sequences were obtained from peripheral blood. These receptors all stem from a woman in her twenties or thirties with acute or convalescent COVID-19.

The chain combines TRBV4-1 with TRBJ1-1; TRBD1 agrees at 8 bases. The J segment lost 7 bases and the V segment lost 3 bases, leaving 7 bases of the junction unmatched. Looked up from germline, CDR1 is MGHRA and CDR2 is YSYEKL. This CDR3 region has 14 residues. In DNA, the CDR3 is TGCGCCAGCAGCCAGATCGGACAGGGATATGAAGCTTTCTTT. It translates to CASSQIGQGYEAFF.

Comments on this clone: Germline is not matched at one junction end, which may reflect a read error. The V and J genes are TRBV11-2 and TRBJ2-7; D remains ambiguous. The length of the CDR3 is 12 residues. Germline V gives CDR1 SGHAT, CDR2 FQNNGV. CDR3 bases: TGTGCCAGCAGCCCTCTCACAAGCGAGCGGTACTTC. It encodes CASSPLTSERYF.

The chain joins TRBV10-3 to TRBJ2-5; tentatively, D is TRBD2 (6 bases). The CDR3 has 17 residues. Germline V gene data show CDR1 as ENHRY and CDR2 as SYGVKD. V was shortened by 5 bases and J by 1 base, with 20 bases between the two germline ends. CDR3 bases: TGTGCCATCAGTAGAGGGCGTGACCGGGGAGGCCAAGAGACCCAGTACTTC. This encodes CAISRGRDRGGQETQYF.

The chain employs TRBV10-2 and TRBJ1-1; D unclear. The CDR3 extends over 14 amino acids. V shed 5 bases and J shed 1 base, with 11 bases lying between them. Germline CDR1 is WSHSY and CDR2 is SAAADI. CDR3 in DNA: TGCGCCAGCAGTTTGGGCACAAGGAACACTGAAGCTTTCTTT. Translating gives CASSLGTRNTEAFF.

The genes are TRBV30 and TRBJ1-4; TRBD1 aligns across 8 bases. The CDR3 consists of 14 residues. V lost 1 base to trimming and J lost 8 bases; unmatched junction nucleotides: 6. Germline-derived CDR1 and CDR2 are GTSNPN and SVGIG (reference sequence). The CDR3 DNA reads TGTGCCTGGAGTGAAGGCAGGGGGCTCGAAAAACTGTTTTTT. Protein: CAWSEGRGLEKLFF. Filled out from reference TRBV30 and TRBJ1-4, the complete variable domain reads SQTIHQWPATLVQPVGSPLSLECTVEGTSNPNLYWYRQAAGRGLQLLFYSVGIGQISSEVPQNLSASRPQDRQFILSSKKLLLSDSGFYLCAWSEGRGLEKLFFGSGTQLSVL.

V and J are TRBV7-2 and TRBJ2-7, with D perhaps matching TRBD2 (5 bases). The germline gives CDR1 SGHTA, CDR2 FQGNSA. Trimming pared 1 base from V and 1 base from J, leaving 17 bases between. CDR3 length: 17 amino acids. The CDR3 sequence: CASSLDKMELASYEQYF. Written as DNA, the CDR3 is TGTGCCAGCAGCTTAGATAAAATGGAGTTAGCGTCCTACGAGCAGTACTTC.

This clone showed up just a few times. The rearrangement joins TRBV6-4 to TRBJ2-3; the match to TRBD1 covers 7 bases. This CDR3 spans 15 amino acids. The junction had 4 bases not matched to a gene; V was cut back by 3 bases and J by 1 base. Germline-derived CDR1 and CDR2 are MRHNA and SNTAGT. CDR3 in DNA: TGTGCCAGCAGTGAAACCGGGACAGGCACAGATACGCAGTATTTT. Protein sequence: CASSETGTGTDTQYF.

The rearrangement joins TRBV5-6 to TRBJ1-5; 7 bases match TRBD1. Germline values: CDR1 SGHDT, CDR2 YYEEEE. This CDR3 region has 14 residues. Trimming cost V 0 bases and J 6 bases; bases outside gene matches: 3. The CDR3 loop reads CASSLGQGGQPQHF. The CDR3 nucleotides are TGTGCCAGCAGCTTGGGCCAGGGGGGTCAGCCCCAGCATTTT.

V is TRBV6-5 and J is TRBJ2-7, with a weak D call TRBD1 (6 bases). Germline V CDR1 and CDR2: MNHEY, SVGAGI. The CDR3 runs 15 residues. V was pared by 0 bases and J by 2 bases, with 11 bases between. Here the CDR3 reads CASSYSRDITYEQYF. The CDR3 nucleotides read TGTGCCAGCAGTTACTCCCGGGACATCACCTACGAGCAGTACTTC.

The CDR3 sequence is CATSGTGWSTGELFF. The CDR3 DNA follows: TGTGCCACCAGTGGTACAGGTTGGAGCACCGGGGAGCTGTTTTTT. J is TRBJ2-2 and V is TRBV24-1; tentatively, D is TRBD1 (5 bases). The germline V gene has CDR1 KGHDR and CDR2 SFDVKD. CDR3 length: 15 residues. Deletions cut 5 bases from V and 4 bases from J, with 13 bases between.